This T cell receptor beta chain was recorded in a study of blood T cell repertoires in COVID-19. TCRdb keeps only in-frame clones here, not all; method: immunoSEQ multiplex PCR. The table includes around 54,000 clones, 80% to 90% detected once. Trimming cost V 10 bases and J 0 bases, with 19 bases left between them. CDR3 size: 15 residues. CDR1 WNHNN and CDR2 SYGVQD come from the germline V gene (reference sequence). Sequencing input: peripheral blood. This chain connects TRBV10-1 to TRBJ2-7, with TRBD2 as a possible D gene (7 bases). This clonotype originated in an older woman with acute or convalescent COVID-19. CDR3 in amino acids: CATSAEGGSSYEQYF. The CDR3 nucleotides read TGCGCCACCTCCGCGGAGGGGGGGAGCTCCTACGAGCAGTACTTC.